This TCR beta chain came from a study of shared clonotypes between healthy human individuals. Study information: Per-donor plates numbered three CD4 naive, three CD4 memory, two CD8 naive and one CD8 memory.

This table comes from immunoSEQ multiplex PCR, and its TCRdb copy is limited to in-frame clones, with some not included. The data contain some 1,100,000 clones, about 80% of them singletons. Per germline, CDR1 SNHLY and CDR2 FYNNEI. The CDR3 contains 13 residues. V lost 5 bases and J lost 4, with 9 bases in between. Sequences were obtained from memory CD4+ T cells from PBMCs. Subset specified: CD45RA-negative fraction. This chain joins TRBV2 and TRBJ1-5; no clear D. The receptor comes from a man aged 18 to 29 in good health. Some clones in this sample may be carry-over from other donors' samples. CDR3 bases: TGTGCCAGCAGTCTTCTAATGAATCAGCCCCAGCATTTT. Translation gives CASSLLMNQPQHF.